These 8 T cell receptor beta chains came from one sample sequenced in a study of molecular identifiers for immune sequencing clone quantification. Using its own MiXCR run on the PCR reads, TCRdb lists one record per CDR3 protein. The sample lists fewer than 350,000 distinct CDR3 sequences; 24% were seen once. What was sequenced was naive CD8+ T cells from blood, with Jurkat cell RNA spiked in. Described subset: FACS-sorted CD8+CD4-CCR7+CD45RA+ naive T cells. The receptors come from a human donor in good health. Some libraries in this study had Jurkat cell RNA spiked in.

At least ten counts were recorded for this clonotype. The rearrangement uses TRBV2 and TRBJ2-1, with no clear D. The CDR3 totals 13 residues. Germline CDR1 SNHLY, CDR2 FYNNEI. V gave up 7 bases and J gave up 5 bases, with 12 bases separating them. Here the CDR3 reads CASKEPPNNEQFF. The CDR3 DNA is TGTGCCAGCAAAGAGCCCCCAAACAATGAGCAGTTCTTC.

Notes on this clonotype: A much larger clone differs by one base, so this may be a read error. The chain has TRBV12-3 or TRBV12-4 and TRBJ2-1; no clear D gene. The CDR3 is made up of 13 amino acids. DNA for the CDR3: TGTGTCAGCAGTTTGAATGGGATAAATGAGCAGTTCTTC. Its protein is CVSSLNGINEQFF.

This clonotype has only a few counts. The V and J genes are TRBV7-9 and TRBJ1-1; D perhaps matches TRBD1 (6 bases). The germline gives CDR1 SEHNR, CDR2 FQNEAQ (reference sequence). CDR3 length equals 15 residues. V was trimmed by 1 base and J by 1 base, leaving 10 bases between them. CDR3 in DNA: TGTGCCAGCAGCTTAGAGGCAGGGGCGAACACTGAAGCTTTCTTT. Protein product: CASSLEAGANTEAFF.

The J gene is TRBJ2-7, the V gene TRBV7-9; 7 nucleotides match TRBD1. J was trimmed by 5 bases and V by 2 bases; bases with no gene match: 9. CDR1 and CDR2 (germline): SEHNR, FQNEAQ (reference sequence). The CDR3 spans 15 residues. The CDR3 is CASSLIEGARHEQYF. The DNA for the CDR3 is TGTGCCAGCAGCTTAATCGAGGGGGCGCGCCACGAGCAGTACTTC.

This chain links TRBV4-2 with TRBJ1-5, with D perhaps TRBD1 (5 bases). Germline V gene lookup returns CDR1 LGHNA and CDR2 YNFKEQ. The CDR3 is 17 residues long. The V end was cut by 3 bases, the J end by 0 bases, with 15 bases between. CDR3 region: CASSQLVTGISNQPQHF. CDR3 sequence (DNA): TGTGCCAGCAGCCAGCTAGTAACAGGAATTAGCAATCAGCCCCAGCATTTT.

With respect to this clonotype: An end of the junction does not agree with germline; a read error may underlie this. J is TRBJ2-7 and V is TRBV6-5; tentatively, D is TRBD1 (6 bases). This CDR3 is built from 15 residues. Germline V gene sequence: CDR1 MNHEY, CDR2 SVGAGI. The DNA for the CDR3 is TGTGCCAGCAGCTACTCCGGGGCAGGGGTGACCGAGCAGTACTTC. It translates to CASSYSGAGVTEQYF.

This clonotype was detected many times. This chain links TRBV4-3 with TRBJ2-3; 8 bases line up with TRBD2. The germline CDR1 and CDR2 sequences are LGHNA and YSLEER. V was clipped by 0 bases and J by 3 bases; unmatched bases: 8. The CDR3 has 17 residues. The CDR3: CASSQDLLAGYTDTQYF. The CDR3 DNA sequence: TGCGCCAGCAGCCAAGATTTGCTAGCGGGTTATACAGATACGCAGTATTTT.

The V and J genes are TRBV11-1 and TRBJ2-7; 7 nucleotides line up with TRBD2. With 0 bases clipped from V and 0 bases from J, the junction kept 8 bases outside the gene matches. Germline V gives CDR1 SGHAT, CDR2 FQDESV (reference sequence). The length of the CDR3 is 17 residues. This chain's CDR3 is CASSLAGDGRASYEQYF. The DNA of the CDR3 is TGTGCCAGCAGCTTAGCGGGTGATGGGAGGGCCTCCTACGAGCAGTACTTC.